A single sample gave rise to the 10 T cell receptor beta chains below, sequenced in a study of T cell changes during pregnancy in multiple sclerosis. Repertoires were generated with immunoSEQ multiplex PCR, while TCRdb's copy carries only in-frame clones and drops some. The sample gives 15,000 to 20,000 clones, just under 85% of which show up once; roughly 10% is in the top ten. The sample was CD8+ T cells from peripheral blood mononuclear cells, taken in the second trimester of pregnancy. The receptors shown here come from a female donor in good health, enrolled as a control in a pregnancy study.

The V gene is TRBV19, the J gene TRBJ2-1; a weak D match, TRBD2 (7 bases). The ends were cut back, 1 base at V and 8 bases at J, with 12 bases in the middle. The CDR3 runs 14 residues. CDR1 LNHDA and CDR2 SQIVND come from the germline V gene (reference sequence). The CDR3: CASSIAGAGDEQFF. The CDR3 nucleotides are TGTGCCAGTAGTATAGCGGGGGCGGGGGATGAGCAGTTCTTC.

The rearrangement joins TRBV6-1 to TRBJ1-2, with D unclear. The V and J ends lost 6 bases and 6 bases respectively, with 8 bases between them. In germline, CDR1 is MNHNS, CDR2 SASEGT. This CDR3 has 11 amino acids. The CDR3 DNA reads TGTGCCAGCAGGGGCAACCATGGCTACACCTTC. This gives the protein CASRGNHGYTF.

This clone was counted between two and nine times. The chain links TRBV19 to TRBJ1-6, with 7 bases fitting TRBD1. In germline, CDR1 is LNHDA, CDR2 SQIVND (reference sequence). This CDR3 is 15 amino acids long. The ends lost 5 bases at V and 8 bases at J; junction bases unmatched: 9. The CDR3 is CASSVTGQPHSPLHF. The CDR3 nucleotides read TGTGCCAGTAGTGTAACGGGACAGCCTCATTCACCCCTCCACTTT.

Sample share makes this clone medium-sized. The rearrangement uses TRBV14 and TRBJ2-7; D uncertain. Germline CDR1 and CDR2: SGHDN and FVKESK. V gave up 1 base and J gave up 1 base, with 5 bases separating them. CDR3 size: 13 residues. CDR3 DNA: TGTGCCAGCAGCCAAGCACAGTCCTACGAGCAGTACTTC. The encoded protein is CASSQAQSYEQYF.

The chain employs TRBV7-6 and TRBJ2-2, with TRBD1 as a possible D gene (6 bases). Per the germline V gene, CDR1 is SGHVS and CDR2 is FNYEAQ. The CDR3 has 16 amino acids. Trimming shortened V by 3 bases and J by 2 bases, and 13 bases separated the two germline ends. CDR3 region: CASSFQGTKNTGELFF. CDR3 DNA sequence: TGTGCCAGCAGCTTCCAAGGGACAAAAAACACCGGGGAGCTGTTTTTT.

Within the sample, this clone is medium-sized. The chain carries TRBV10-2 and TRBJ2-5; 7 nucleotides align to TRBD1. The CDR3 is made up of 12 amino acids. With V trimmed by 9 bases and J by 5 bases, 6 bases remained unmatched. The germline V gene has CDR1 WSHSY and CDR2 SAAADI. DNA for the CDR3: TGCGCCAGTACAGGGGATGGGGAGACCCAGTACTTC. It is translated as CASTGDGETQYF.

The chain combines TRBV7-9 with TRBJ2-3; D is undetermined. Trimming removed 4 bases from V and 10 bases from J, with 18 bases in between. CDR1 is SEHNR and CDR2 is FQNEAQ in the germline V gene (reference sequence). The CDR3 is 14 amino acids. CDR3 protein: CASSYLTSAMAQYF. CDR3 coding DNA: TGTGCCAGCAGCTATCTGACTTCCGCGATGGCGCAGTATTTT.

This rearrangement joins TRBV7-3 to TRBJ2-3, with 12 bases identical to TRBD2. The V gene end was trimmed by 5 bases and the J gene end by 3 bases; junction bases not matched to a gene: 12. CDR3 length equals 18 residues. CDR1 and CDR2 from the germline V gene are SGHTA and FQGTGA. In DNA form, the CDR3 reads TGTGCCAGCAGCCCGAATCTACTAGCGGGGGGACCTACAGATACGCAGTATTTT. It translates to CASSPNLLAGGPTDTQYF.

By proportion, this clone is medium-sized. The V and J genes are TRBV2 and TRBJ1-2; 10 bases agree with TRBD1. CDR1 is SNHLY and CDR2 is FYNNEI in the germline V gene. There are 16 residues in the CDR3. V gave up 0 bases and J gave up 4 bases; unmatched junction bases: 5. The CDR3 spells CASSEALRDRGYGYTF. CDR3 DNA sequence: TGTGCCAGCAGTGAAGCCCTCCGGGACAGGGGCTATGGCTACACCTTC. Drawing the rest from reference TRBV2 and TRBJ1-2, the complete variable domain is EPEVTQTPSHQVTQMGQEVILRCVPISNHLYFYWYRQILGQKVEFLVSFYNNEISEKSEIFDDQFSVERPDGSNFTLKIRSTKLEDSAMYFCASSEALRDRGYGYTFGSGTRLTVV.

This clone came up once. The chain has TRBV7-3 and TRBJ2-3; weak D call: TRBD1 (7 bases). The CDR3 totals 14 residues. Between the trimmed V and J ends, which lost 5 bases and 5 bases, there was a span of 14 bases. In germline, CDR1 is SGHTA, CDR2 FQGTGA. The CDR3 loop reads CASSIQGRGDTQYF. CDR3 DNA: TGTGCCAGCAGCATACAGGGGCGGGGAGATACGCAGTATTTT.